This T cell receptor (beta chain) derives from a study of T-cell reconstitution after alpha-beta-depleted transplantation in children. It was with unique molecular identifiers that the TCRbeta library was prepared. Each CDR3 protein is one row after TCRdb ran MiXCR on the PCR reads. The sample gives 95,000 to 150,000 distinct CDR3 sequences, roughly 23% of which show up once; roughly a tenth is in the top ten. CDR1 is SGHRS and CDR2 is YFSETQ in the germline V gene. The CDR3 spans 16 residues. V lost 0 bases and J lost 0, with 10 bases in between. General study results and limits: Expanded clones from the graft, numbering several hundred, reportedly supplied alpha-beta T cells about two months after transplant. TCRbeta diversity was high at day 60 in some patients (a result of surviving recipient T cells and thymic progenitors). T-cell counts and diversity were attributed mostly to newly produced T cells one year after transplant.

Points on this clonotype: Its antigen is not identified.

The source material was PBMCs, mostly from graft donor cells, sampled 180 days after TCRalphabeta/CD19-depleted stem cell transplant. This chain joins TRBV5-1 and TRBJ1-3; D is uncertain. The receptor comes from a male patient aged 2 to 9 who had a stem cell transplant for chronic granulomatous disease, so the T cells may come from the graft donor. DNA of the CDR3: TGCGCCAGCAGCTTGGCCGGCGCGCCCTCTGGAAACACCATATATTTT. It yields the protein CASSLAGAPSGNTIYF.